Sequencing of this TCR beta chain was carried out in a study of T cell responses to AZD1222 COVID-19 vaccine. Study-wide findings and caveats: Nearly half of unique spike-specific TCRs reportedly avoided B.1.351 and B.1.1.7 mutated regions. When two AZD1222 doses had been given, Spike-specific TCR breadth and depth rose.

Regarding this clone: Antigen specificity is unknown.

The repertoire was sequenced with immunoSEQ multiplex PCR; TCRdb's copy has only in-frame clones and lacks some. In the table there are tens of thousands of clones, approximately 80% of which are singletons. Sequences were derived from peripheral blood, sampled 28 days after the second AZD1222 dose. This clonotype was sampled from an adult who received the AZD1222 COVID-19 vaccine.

The CDR3 loop reads CASSYSGGNTGELFF. The CDR3, as DNA: TGTGCCAGCAGCTACAGCGGGGGAAACACCGGGGAGCTGTTTTTT. The J gene is TRBJ2-2, the V gene TRBV7-3, with TRBD2 matching over 8 bases. Germline loops: CDR1 SGHTA, CDR2 FQGTGA. With V trimmed by 4 bases and J by 2 bases, 3 bases remained unmatched. There are 15 residues in the CDR3.